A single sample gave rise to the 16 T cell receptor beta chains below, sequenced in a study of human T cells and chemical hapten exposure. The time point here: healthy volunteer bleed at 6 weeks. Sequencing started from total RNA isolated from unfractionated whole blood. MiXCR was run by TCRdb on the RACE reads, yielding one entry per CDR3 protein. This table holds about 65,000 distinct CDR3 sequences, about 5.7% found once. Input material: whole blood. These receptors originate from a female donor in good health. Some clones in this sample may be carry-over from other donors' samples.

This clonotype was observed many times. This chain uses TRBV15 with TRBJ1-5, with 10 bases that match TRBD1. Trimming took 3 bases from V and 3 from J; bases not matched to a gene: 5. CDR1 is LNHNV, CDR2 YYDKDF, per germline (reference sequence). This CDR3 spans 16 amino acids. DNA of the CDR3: TGTGCCACCAGCAGGAGGACAGGGGGACCCAATCAGCCCCAGCATTTT. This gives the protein CATSRRTGGPNQPQHF.

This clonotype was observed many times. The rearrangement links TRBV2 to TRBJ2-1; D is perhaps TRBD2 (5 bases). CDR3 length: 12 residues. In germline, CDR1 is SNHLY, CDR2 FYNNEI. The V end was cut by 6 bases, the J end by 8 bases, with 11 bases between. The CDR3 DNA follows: TGTGCCAGCAGCTCTGGACTTGATGAGCAGTTCTTC. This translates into CASSSGLDEQFF.

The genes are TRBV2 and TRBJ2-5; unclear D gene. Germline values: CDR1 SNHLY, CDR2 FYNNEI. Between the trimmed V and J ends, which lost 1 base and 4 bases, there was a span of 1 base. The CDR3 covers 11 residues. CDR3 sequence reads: CASSEGETQYF. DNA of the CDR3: TGTGCCAGCAGTGAAGGAGAGACCCAGTACTTC.

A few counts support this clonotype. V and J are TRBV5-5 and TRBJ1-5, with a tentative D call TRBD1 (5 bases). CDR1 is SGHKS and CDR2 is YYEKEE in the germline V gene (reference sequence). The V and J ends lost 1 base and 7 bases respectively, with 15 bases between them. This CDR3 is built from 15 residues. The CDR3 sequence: CASSLIEGLGQPQHF. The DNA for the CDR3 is TGTGCCAGCAGCTTGATCGAGGGGCTTGGGCAGCCCCAGCATTTT.

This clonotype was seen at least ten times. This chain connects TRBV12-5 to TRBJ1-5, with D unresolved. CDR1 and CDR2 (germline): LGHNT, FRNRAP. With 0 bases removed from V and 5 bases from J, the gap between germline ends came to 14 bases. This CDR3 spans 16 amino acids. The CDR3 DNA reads TGTGCTAGTGGTTTGGTAATCGGTCGAATTCATCAGCCCCAGCATTTT. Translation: CASGLVIGRIHQPQHF.

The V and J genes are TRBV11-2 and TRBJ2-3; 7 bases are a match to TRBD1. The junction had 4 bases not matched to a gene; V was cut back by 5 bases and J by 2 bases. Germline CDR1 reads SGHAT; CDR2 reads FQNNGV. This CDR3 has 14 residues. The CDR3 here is CASSRGQITDTQYF. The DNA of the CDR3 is TGTGCCAGCAGCCGGGGACAGATCACAGATACGCAGTATTTT.

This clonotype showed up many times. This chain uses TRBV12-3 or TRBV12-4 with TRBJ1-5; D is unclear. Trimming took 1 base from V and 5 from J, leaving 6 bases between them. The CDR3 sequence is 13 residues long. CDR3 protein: CASSLDQYQPQHF. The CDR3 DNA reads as TGTGCCAGCAGTTTAGACCAGTATCAGCCCCAGCATTTT.

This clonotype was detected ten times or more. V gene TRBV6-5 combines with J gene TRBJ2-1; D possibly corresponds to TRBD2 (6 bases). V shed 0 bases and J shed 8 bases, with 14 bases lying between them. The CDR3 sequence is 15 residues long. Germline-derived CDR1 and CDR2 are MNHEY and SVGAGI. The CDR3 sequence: CASSYSGLPGDEQFF. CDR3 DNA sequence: TGTGCCAGCAGTTACTCGGGACTCCCGGGGGATGAGCAGTTCTTC.

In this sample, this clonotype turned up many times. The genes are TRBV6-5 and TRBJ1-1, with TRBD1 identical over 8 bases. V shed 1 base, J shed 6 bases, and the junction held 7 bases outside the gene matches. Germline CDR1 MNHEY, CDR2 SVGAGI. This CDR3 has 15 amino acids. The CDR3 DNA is TGTGCCAGCAGTTACTTGGCCAGGGGGCGATCTGAAGCTTTCTTT. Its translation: CASSYLARGRSEAFF.

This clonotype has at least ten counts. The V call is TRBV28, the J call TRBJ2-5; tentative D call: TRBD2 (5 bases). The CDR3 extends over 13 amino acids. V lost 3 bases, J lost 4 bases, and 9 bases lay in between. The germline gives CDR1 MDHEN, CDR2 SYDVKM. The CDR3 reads CASSFGSVETQYF. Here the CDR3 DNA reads TGTGCCAGCAGTTTTGGGAGCGTAGAGACCCAGTACTTC. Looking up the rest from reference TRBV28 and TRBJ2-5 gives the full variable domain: DVKVTQSSRYLVKRTGEKVFLECVQDMDHENMFWYRQDPGLGLRLIYFSYDVKMKEKGDIPEGYSVSREKKERFSLILESASTNQTSMYLCASSFGSVETQYFGPGTRLLVL.

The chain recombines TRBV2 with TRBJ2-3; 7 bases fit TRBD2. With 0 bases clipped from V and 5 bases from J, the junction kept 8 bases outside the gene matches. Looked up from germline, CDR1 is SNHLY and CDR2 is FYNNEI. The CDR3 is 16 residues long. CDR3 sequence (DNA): TGTGCCAGCAGTGAAGCCGGGACTACTGCTATAGATACGCAGTATTTT. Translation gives CASSEAGTTAIDTQYF.

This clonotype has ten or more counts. The CDR3 coding sequence is TGCAGTGCCTTTCGGACACCCCAAGAGACCCAGTACTTC. This encodes CSAFRTPQETQYF. The chain combines TRBV20-1 with TRBJ2-5; D may be TRBD1 (5 bases). The CDR3 sequence is 13 residues long. Between the trimmed V and J ends, which lost 6 bases and 1 base, there was a span of 12 bases. CDR1 is DFQATT and CDR2 is SNEGSKA in the germline V gene (reference sequence).

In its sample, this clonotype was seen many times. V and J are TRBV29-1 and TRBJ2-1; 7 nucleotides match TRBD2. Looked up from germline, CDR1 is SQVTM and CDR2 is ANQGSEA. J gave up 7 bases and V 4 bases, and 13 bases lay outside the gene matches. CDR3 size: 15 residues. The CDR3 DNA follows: TGCAGCGTTGGGGCGGGAGTAACTCATCGGAATGAGCAGTTCTTC. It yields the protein CSVGAGVTHRNEQFF.

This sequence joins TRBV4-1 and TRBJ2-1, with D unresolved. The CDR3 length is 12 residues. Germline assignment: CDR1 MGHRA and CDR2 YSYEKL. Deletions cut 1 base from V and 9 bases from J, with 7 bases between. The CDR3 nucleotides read TGCGCCAGCAGCCAAGGTCTTACTGAGCAGTTCTTC. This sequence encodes CASSQGLTEQFF.

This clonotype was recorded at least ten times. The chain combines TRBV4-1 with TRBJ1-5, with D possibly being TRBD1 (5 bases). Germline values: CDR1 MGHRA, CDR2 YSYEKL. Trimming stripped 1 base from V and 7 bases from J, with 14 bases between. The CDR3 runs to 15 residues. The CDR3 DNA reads TGCGCCAGCAGCCAAGCGGGACTCCTCAACCAGCCCCAGCATTTT. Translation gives CASSQAGLLNQPQHF.

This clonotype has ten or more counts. CDR3 loop: CASSLSDRFYGYTF. The CDR3 DNA sequence: TGTGCCAGCAGTTTATCGGACCGGTTTTATGGCTACACCTTC. V and J are TRBV28 and TRBJ1-2, with D uncertain. CDR3 size: 14 residues. V lost 1 base, J lost 5 bases, and 11 bases lay in between. Germline V gene lookup returns CDR1 MDHEN and CDR2 SYDVKM.